The 13 T cell receptor beta chains given below trace back to one sample, sequenced in a study of blood T cells in healthy people across ages. PCR was performed a second time for 7 to 11 cycles using a sample-barcoded 5' primer and a J-beta primer mix. Using its own MiXCR run on the 5' RACE reads, TCRdb lists one record per CDR3 protein. The data show 900,000 to 950,000 distinct CDR3 sequences, with almost 30% seen just once and roughly 10% held by the top ten. These data are also associated with another study on T cells of mothers and their children.

Sequenced input: blood. Receptors originate from a woman aged 40 to 50 in good health.

Many counts were recorded for this clonotype. The chain combines TRBV5-6 with TRBJ2-1; D not resolved. Trimming pared 4 bases from V and 0 bases from J, leaving 14 bases between. From germline, CDR1 is SGHDT and CDR2 YYEEEE. This CDR3 is 16 amino acids long. For the CDR3, the DNA is TGTGCCAGCAGCGAATTCGCCGTAGGCTCCTACAATGAGCAGTTCTTC. Protein sequence: CASSEFAVGSYNEQFF.

This clonotype was seen more than once but under ten times. The chain uses TRBV7-9 and TRBJ1-4; D possibly corresponds to TRBD1 (5 bases). Trimming stripped 5 bases from V and 3 bases from J, with 13 bases between. CDR1 and CDR2 from the germline V gene are SEHNR and FQNEAQ (reference sequence). The CDR3 sequence is 15 residues long. The CDR3 nucleotides read TGTGCCAGCAGCCCCGGGGGAACTTCTAATGAAAAACTGTTTTTT. It yields the protein CASSPGGTSNEKLFF.

Comment on this clonotype: A much larger clone lies one base from this, so it may be a read error. The chain has TRBV27 and TRBJ2-5, with 9 bases that match TRBD2. This CDR3 has 13 amino acids. Germline CDR1 is MNHEY and CDR2 is SMNVEV (reference sequence). This chain's CDR3 is CASGLAGVYEQDF. In DNA form, the CDR3 reads TGTGCCAGCGGGTTAGCGGGGGTCTACGAGCAGGACTTC.

Of note for this clonotype: This clone may be a read error of a much larger clone one base away. For the CDR3, the DNA is TGCGCCAGCAGCCAAGTTCGGGAACACGTCCACAATGAGCAGTTCTTC. This codes for CASSQVREHVHNEQFF. The genes are TRBV4-3 and TRBJ2-1, with a weak D call TRBD2 (5 bases). Germline values: CDR1 LGHNA, CDR2 YSLEER. The CDR3 has 16 residues. With 1 base removed from V and 5 bases from J, the gap between germline ends came to 15 bases.

This clonotype has a handful of counts. This chain links TRBV27 with TRBJ1-2, with TRBD1 identical over 8 bases. V gave up 6 bases and J gave up 3 bases; unmatched junction bases: 9. The germline V gene has CDR1 MNHEY and CDR2 SMNVEV (reference sequence). The CDR3 is made up of 15 amino acids. CDR3 amino acids: CASSLSPTGDYGYTF. In nucleotides, the CDR3 is TGTGCCAGCAGCCTTTCCCCGACAGGGGACTATGGCTACACCTTC.

This chain uses TRBV6-1 with TRBJ1-2; TRBD1 matches at 7 bases. With 3 bases clipped from V and 4 bases from J, the junction kept 8 bases outside the gene matches. The CDR3 length is 15 residues. Germline assignment: CDR1 MNHNS and CDR2 SASEGT. As DNA, the CDR3 is TGTGCCAGCAGTGAGGGGACAGCGGAAATCTATGGCTACACCTTC. Residues: CASSEGTAEIYGYTF.

Turning to this clonotype: The junction departs from the called germline gene at one end, perhaps through a read error. This rearrangement joins TRBV24-1 to TRBJ2-6; D may be TRBD1 or TRBD2 (5 bases each). Germline V gene data show CDR1 as KGHDR and CDR2 as SFDVKD. The CDR3 is 16 residues long. CDR3 sequence reads: CATSDWTWTGANVRTF. CDR3 sequence (DNA): TGTGCCACCAGTGACTGGACGTGGACTGGGGCCAACGTCCGGACTTTC.

The chain has TRBV30 and TRBJ2-1; D remains unclear. Trimming removed 1 base from V and 11 bases from J, with 9 bases in between. The CDR3 runs 11 residues. The germline V gene has CDR1 GTSNPN and CDR2 SVGIG (reference sequence). The CDR3 sequence is CAWSDVGQQFF. DNA for the CDR3: TGTGCCTGGAGTGACGTGGGTCAGCAGTTCTTC.

This clonotype was detected a few times. The chain recombines TRBV5-1 with TRBJ1-1; 11 nucleotides match TRBD1. Germline CDR1 is SGHRS and CDR2 is YFSETQ. This CDR3 has 15 amino acids. J lost 3 bases, V lost 7 bases, and 8 bases had no gene match. The DNA of the CDR3 is TGCGCCAGCGGACAGGGGGCTACGTTGGACACTGAAGCTTTCTTT. Its protein is CASGQGATLDTEAFF.

With respect to this clonotype: One base away lies a much larger clone, so this may be a sequencing read error. This chain connects TRBV7-2 to TRBJ1-1; D ambiguous. Germline CDR1 is SGHTA and CDR2 is FQGNSA. The V and J ends lost 5 bases and 5 bases respectively, with 6 bases between them. CDR3 size: 11 residues. CDR3 protein: CASSISTEAFF. Written as DNA, the CDR3 is TGTGCCAGCAGCATAAGTACTGAAGCTTTCTTT.

There are a few counts of this clonotype. J is TRBJ2-1 and V is TRBV7-3, with 11 bases lining up with TRBD2. The CDR3 has 15 amino acids. CDR1 SGHTA and CDR2 FQGTGA come from the germline V gene. V lost 5 bases to trimming and J lost 3 bases; unmatched junction nucleotides: 3. The chain's CDR3 is CASSPSGGFYNEQFF. The CDR3 region has the DNA TGTGCCAGCAGCCCTAGCGGGGGGTTCTACAATGAGCAGTTCTTC.

This clonotype appeared many times. The gene calls are TRBV28 and TRBJ1-2; 7 bases are a match to TRBD1. CDR3 size: 14 residues. The ends lost 6 bases at V and 4 bases at J; junction bases unmatched: 8. Looked up from germline, CDR1 is MDHEN and CDR2 is SYDVKM. Written as DNA, the CDR3 is TGTGCCAGCAGGCCGACAGGGAACCCCTATGGCTACACCTTC. This sequence encodes CASRPTGNPYGYTF.

This chain uses TRBV20-1 with TRBJ2-3; TRBD2 agrees at 11 bases. The CDR3 has 14 residues. Germline CDR1 and CDR2: DFQATT and SNEGSKA (reference sequence). V was pared by 7 bases and J by 0 bases, with 3 bases of the junction left unmatched. The CDR3 bases are TGCAGTGAACTAGCGGGGGATAGCACAGATACGCAGTATTTT. Protein sequence: CSELAGDSTDTQYF.